The rows below give T cell receptor beta chains drawn from one sample of a study of OX40 agonist ivuxolimab in advanced cancers. Here immunoSEQ multiplex PCR was the method, and the copy in TCRdb shows in-frame clones only, minus some. The table records 45,000 to 55,000 clones, approximately 88% of them present only once. Sequencing was performed on CD4+ or CD8+ T cells sorted from blood, taken in a trial of the OX40 agonist ivuxolimab. The receptors derive from an adult with an advanced solid tumor such as melanoma, head and neck, liver or kidney cancer. Both conserved end residues are part of each CDR3. Each record gives: clone size, D gene, V gene, J gene, CDR3 DNA, CDR3 protein. D genes are given only for firm matches. Not every row has a clone size; where given, it reads once, few, many or a size class.

clone_size: -; d_call: -; v_call: TRBV14; j_call: TRBJ2-5; cdr3_nt: TGTGCCAGCAGCCAAGATCAGGGCCCGCTGGCGACCCAGTACTTC; cdr3_aa: CASSQDQGPLATQYF
clone_size: -; d_call: TRBD2; v_call: TRBV7-6; j_call: TRBJ2-3; cdr3_nt: TGTGCCAGCAGCCCAAGTGGACTAGCGGGGACAGATACGCAGTATTTT; cdr3_aa: CASSPSGLAGTDTQYF
clone_size: -; d_call: TRBD1; v_call: TRBV2; j_call: TRBJ1-5; cdr3_nt: TGTGCCAGCAGAACAGGGGAGCATCAGCCCCAGCATTTT; cdr3_aa: CASRTGEHQPQHF
clone_size: -; d_call: TRBD1; v_call: TRBV6-1; j_call: TRBJ1-4; cdr3_nt: TGTGCCAGCAGACTGACAGGGGGTGATGAAAAACTGTTTTTT; cdr3_aa: CASRLTGGDEKLFF
clone_size: -; d_call: -; v_call: TRBV7-8; j_call: TRBJ1-4; cdr3_nt: TGTGCCAGCAGCTTAGATGCCGAAATGGCTAATGAAAAACTGTTTTTT; cdr3_aa: CASSLDAEMANEKLFF
clone_size: -; d_call: -; v_call: TRBV18; j_call: TRBJ2-7; cdr3_nt: TGTGCCAGCTCACCTATCCCAAACAAGCCCTACGAGCAGTACTTC; cdr3_aa: CASSPIPNKPYEQYF
clone_size: -; d_call: TRBD2; v_call: TRBV11-2; j_call: TRBJ2-3; cdr3_nt: TGTGCCAGCAGCTTAGGGACTAGCGGGAGTTTGGGTTTGGATACGCAGTATTTT; cdr3_aa: CASSLGTSGSLGLDTQYF
clone_size: -; d_call: -; v_call: TRBV7-9; j_call: TRBJ1-5; cdr3_nt: TGTGCCAGCAGCTTAGAAAGTTATCAGCCCCAGCATTTT; cdr3_aa: CASSLESYQPQHF
clone_size: -; d_call: -; v_call: TRBV7-2; j_call: TRBJ2-5; cdr3_nt: TGTGCCAGCAGCTTAGTGGGCTCGTTGGCTAGCTCGGGGACCCAGTACTTC; cdr3_aa: CASSLVGSLASSGTQYF
clone_size: -; d_call: -; v_call: TRBV7-6; j_call: TRBJ1-4; cdr3_nt: TGTGCCAGCAGCTTAGTCGTAGGTGGGAGAGCAACTAATGAAAAACTGTTTTTT; cdr3_aa: CASSLVVGGRATNEKLFF
clone_size: medium-sized; d_call: -; v_call: TRBV11-2; j_call: TRBJ2-7; cdr3_nt: TGTGCCAGCAGCCTGTTGCAGGGGCCCTACGAGCAGTACTTC; cdr3_aa: CASSLLQGPYEQYF
clone_size: -; d_call: -; v_call: TRBV11-2; j_call: TRBJ1-1; cdr3_nt: TGTGCCAGCAGCTTAGGTAACCGTGATGAAGCTTTCTTT; cdr3_aa: CASSLGNRDEAFF
clone_size: -; d_call: -; v_call: TRBV6-5; j_call: TRBJ1-1; cdr3_nt: TGTGCCAGCAGTTACTCGGCGGCTTTGAACACTGAAGCTTTCTTT; cdr3_aa: CASSYSAALNTEAFF
clone_size: -; d_call: TRBD2; v_call: TRBV19; j_call: TRBJ2-1; cdr3_nt: TGTGCCAGTAGTATCGGGGGGATCTACAATGAGCAGTTCTTC; cdr3_aa: CASSIGGIYNEQFF
clone_size: -; d_call: TRBD1; v_call: TRBV7-2; j_call: TRBJ1-1; cdr3_nt: TGTGCCAGCAGCTCGGACAGGACCTTTGAAGCTTTCTTT; cdr3_aa: CASSSDRTFEAFF
clone_size: -; d_call: TRBD1; v_call: TRBV6-5; j_call: TRBJ2-7; cdr3_nt: TGTGCCAGCAGTTATTTAGGACAGGCCGACTACGAGCAGTACTTC; cdr3_aa: CASSYLGQADYEQYF
clone_size: -; d_call: -; v_call: TRBV27; j_call: TRBJ1-2; cdr3_nt: TGTGCCAGCAGTTTTCAGGGGTGGGGCTATGGCTACACCTTC; cdr3_aa: CASSFQGWGYGYTF
clone_size: -; d_call: -; v_call: TRBV28; j_call: TRBJ1-1; cdr3_nt: TGTGCCAGCAGTTCGGCAGGGCGGAACACTGAAGCTTTCTTT; cdr3_aa: CASSSAGRNTEAFF
clone_size: few; d_call: -; v_call: TRBV5-1; j_call: TRBJ1-2; cdr3_nt: TGCGCCAGCAGCTTGGCCAGTGGGGCAGAAAACACCTTC; cdr3_aa: CASSLASGAENTF
clone_size: -; d_call: -; v_call: TRBV7-3; j_call: TRBJ2-1; cdr3_nt: TGTGCCAGCAGCTTGACATGGGGATTGGATGAGCAGTTCTTC; cdr3_aa: CASSLTWGLDEQFF
clone_size: -; d_call: TRBD1; v_call: TRBV27; j_call: TRBJ1-1; cdr3_nt: TGTGCCAGCAGAGGGACAGGGACCATGAACACTGAAGCTTTCTTT; cdr3_aa: CASRGTGTMNTEAFF
clone_size: -; d_call: TRBD1; v_call: TRBV7-9; j_call: TRBJ2-7; cdr3_nt: TGTGCCAGCAGCTTAGTTGGGACAGGATCCTACGAGCAGTACTTC; cdr3_aa: CASSLVGTGSYEQYF
clone_size: -; d_call: TRBD2; v_call: TRBV7-2; j_call: TRBJ2-3; cdr3_nt: TGTGCCAGCAGCTCCCCCTTGAGCGGGGGGGGAACAGATACGCAGTATTTT; cdr3_aa: CASSSPLSGGGTDTQYF
clone_size: once; d_call: TRBD1; v_call: TRBV7-9; j_call: TRBJ1-3; cdr3_nt: TGTGCCAGCAGCTTGGACAGGGGGCGGGGAAACACCATATATTTT; cdr3_aa: CASSLDRGRGNTIYF